Listed below are T cell receptor beta chains from one sample, sequenced in a study of T cell repertoires in cytomegalovirus infection. Using its own MiXCR run on the reads, TCRdb lists one record per CDR3 protein. The sample shows 650,000 to 900,000 distinct CDR3 sequences, less than 35% of them seen only once. These receptors lack a known antigen. This sample comprised cultured CD8+ T cells from PBMCs, obtained from culture after CMV antigen stimulation. The receptors were gathered from a human donor in good health (CMV status not recorded). Some clones in this sample may be carry-over from other donors' samples. Both conserved end residues are part of each CDR3. The D gene is left open where the match is weak. Clone size is not always given. Where it is, it says once, few, many or a class for expanded clones.

cdr3_length clone_size d_call j_call v_call cdr3_aa cdr3_nt
20 - TRBD1 TRBJ2-4 TRBV6-2/TRBV6-3 CASNSPSGTGDFIAKNIQYF TGTGCCAGCAACTCTCCGTCCGGGACAGGTGACTTCATAGCCAAAAACATTCAGTACTTC
16 - - TRBJ1-4 TRBV12-3/TRBV12-4 CASSFYRGGGDEKLFF TGTGCCAGCAGTTTTTATCGAGGGGGGGGGGATGAAAAACTGTTTTTT
17 - - TRBJ2-5 TRBV20-1 CSARAFRGRGVEETQYF TGCAGTGCTAGGGCTTTCAGGGGGCGGGGGGTCGAGGAGACCCAGTACTTC
13 few - TRBJ2-1 TRBV5-4 CASSLAGFDEQFF TGTGCCAGCAGCTTGGCCGGTTTCGATGAGCAGTTCTTC
14 many TRBD2 TRBJ2-1 TRBV7-2 CASSAGGWGNEQFF TGTGCCAGCAGTGCGGGGGGGTGGGGCAATGAGCAGTTCTTC
15 - - TRBJ2-2 TRBV7-6 CASSLDGGVSGELFF TGTGCCAGCAGCTTAGATGGTGGTGTTAGCGGGGAGCTGTTTTTT
12 - - TRBJ1-5 TRBV6-6 CASSRGRVPQHF TGTGCCAGCAGCCGAGGACGCGTGCCCCAGCATTTT
15 - TRBD1 TRBJ2-7 TRBV20-1 CSAREPGQGAGEQYF TGCAGTGCTAGAGAGCCGGGACAGGGGGCGGGCGAGCAGTACTTC
15 - - TRBJ2-1 TRBV5-6 CASSLRTVVYNEQFF TGTGCCAGCAGCTTGAGGACCGTGGTGTACAATGAGCAGTTCTTC
14 many - TRBJ2-7 TRBV7-8 CASSLPGTNYEQYF TGTGCCAGCAGCTTACCCGGGACAAATTACGAGCAGTACTTC
15 many - TRBJ2-2 TRBV7-2 CASSLPIINTGELFF TGTGCCAGCAGCCTCCCAATTATTAACACCGGGGAGCTGTTTTTT
16 - - TRBJ2-5 TRBV7-8 CASSLARGYDQETQYF TGTGCCAGCAGCCTGGCCAGGGGATATGACCAAGAGACCCAGTACTTC
17 few TRBD1 TRBJ1-1 TRBV4-1 CASSRAGTDYQRTEAFF TGCGCCAGCAGCCGAGCCGGGACAGACTATCAAAGGACTGAAGCTTTCTTT
14 - - TRBJ2-1 TRBV10-1 CATSPGNTYNEQFF TGCGCCACTTCGCCCGGGAACACCTACAATGAGCAGTTCTTC
13 - - TRBJ2-1 TRBV12-3/TRBV12-4 CASSPDLGNEQFF TGTGCCAGCAGCCCGGACCTGGGTAATGAGCAGTTCTTC
14 few TRBD2 TRBJ2-1 TRBV7-9 CAILSGGDNNEQFF TGTGCCATCCTAAGCGGGGGGGATAACAATGAGCAGTTCTTC
12 - TRBD2 TRBJ2-1 TRBV5-1 CASSPVAGGGFF TGCGCCAGCAGCCCAGTTGCCGGGGGGGGGTTCTTC
16 few - TRBJ2-2 TRBV6-5 CASSYSTGIGSGELFF TGTGCCAGCAGTTACTCTACAGGGATCGGCTCCGGGGAGCTGTTTTTT
15 - - TRBJ2-1 TRBV9 CASSVATDAAGEQFF TGTGCCAGCAGCGTAGCTACGGATGCGGCAGGGGAGCAGTTCTTC
15 - - TRBJ1-3 TRBV5-5 CASDGRGLSGNTIYF TGTGCCAGCGACGGCAGGGGACTCTCTGGAAACACCATATATTTT
15 few - TRBJ1-5 TRBV4-1 CASSQEWGRTQPQHF TGCGCCAGCAGCCAAGAATGGGGAAGGACTCAGCCCCAGCATTTT
14 few - TRBJ2-4 TRBV5-4 CASSLGPGATIQYF TGTGCCAGCAGCTTGGGTCCAGGGGCGACCATTCAGTACTTC
14 - TRBD1 TRBJ2-7 TRBV4-1 CASQAWTGAYEQYF TGCGCCAGCCAAGCTTGGACAGGGGCCTACGAGCAGTACTTC
15 - TRBD2 TRBJ2-1 TRBV27 CASSLGAGGQNEQFF TGTGCCAGCAGTTTAGGAGCGGGGGGGCAAAATGAGCAGTTCTTC
15 few TRBD1 TRBJ2-2 TRBV4-3 CASSQYRGRTGELFF TGCGCCAGCAGCCAATACAGGGGGCGCACCGGGGAGCTGTTTTTT
16 many - TRBJ1-6 TRBV6-6 CASSPIPDRGLSPLHF TGTGCCAGCAGTCCAATCCCGGACAGAGGCCTTTCACCCCTCCACTTT
18 few TRBD1 TRBJ2-2 TRBV6-2/TRBV6-3 CASSYYRDRGSNTGELFF TGTGCCAGCAGTTACTATCGGGACAGGGGGTCCAACACCGGGGAGCTGTTTTTT
15 few - TRBJ2-2 TRBV7-9 CASSLTGPPTGELFF TGTGCCAGCAGCTTGACAGGACCCCCCACCGGGGAGCTGTTTTTT
16 - - TRBJ2-2 TRBV29-1 CSVEGFSSADTGELFF TGCAGCGTTGAAGGATTTTCGTCTGCGGACACCGGGGAGCTGTTTTTT
12 - - TRBJ1-4 TRBV7-9 CASSLGDLKLFF TGTGCCAGCAGCTTAGGGGATCTAAAACTGTTTTTT
15 - - TRBJ1-5 TRBV12-3/TRBV12-4 CASSFAGVGHQPQHF TGTGCCAGCAGTTTTGCGGGGGTCGGTCATCAGCCCCAGCATTTT
14 - TRBD1 TRBJ1-1 TRBV3-1 CASSEQGPSIEAFF TGTGCCAGCAGCGAACAGGGGCCTTCAATAGAAGCTTTCTTT
15 - - TRBJ1-2 TRBV6-5 CASSYSSDSLYGYTF TGTGCCAGCAGTTACTCGTCAGACAGTCTCTATGGCTACACCTTC
15 - TRBD2 TRBJ2-2 TRBV4-1 CASIGASGATGELFF TGCGCCAGCATAGGCGCTAGCGGGGCCACCGGGGAGCTGTTTTTT
15 - TRBD1 TRBJ2-1 TRBV5-6 CASSAGTGSGNEQFF TGTGCCAGCAGCGCGGGGACAGGGTCCGGCAATGAGCAGTTCTTC
14 - - TRBJ2-7 TRBV10-2 CASSTGQFSYEQYF TGCGCCAGCAGCACCGGACAGTTTTCCTACGAGCAGTACTTC
14 - TRBD1 TRBJ2-5 TRBV29-1 CSVASDRVQETQYF TGCAGCGTTGCAAGTGACAGGGTGCAAGAGACCCAGTACTTC
15 few - TRBJ2-1 TRBV7-9 CASSLGPAIYNEQFF TGTGCCAGCAGCTTAGGACCCGCTATATACAATGAGCAGTTCTTC
14 - - TRBJ1-6 TRBV5-1 CASSFRADNSPLHF TGCGCCAGCAGCTTTCGGGCGGACAATTCACCCCTCCACTTT
14 few - TRBJ1-2 TRBV27 CASKPGTPGEGYTF TGTGCCAGCAAGCCTGGGACACCTGGGGAAGGCTACACCTTC
15 - TRBD1 TRBJ1-1 TRBV27 CASSAGLEGAWEAFF TGTGCCAGCAGTGCCGGGTTGGAGGGGGCGTGGGAAGCTTTCTTT
13 few TRBD1 TRBJ1-2 TRBV12-3/TRBV12-4 CASRGQNYYGYTF TGTGCCAGCAGGGGACAGAACTACTATGGCTACACCTTC
13 - - TRBJ1-2 TRBV10-3 CAISIPGTNGYTF TGTGCCATCAGTATACCCGGGACAAATGGCTACACCTTC
16 - - TRBJ1-5 TRBV10-3 CAISDGGLHINQPQHF TGTGCCATCAGTGACGGGGGACTCCATATCAATCAGCCCCAGCATTTT
15 medium-sized - TRBJ1-2 TRBV7-8 CASSRQTVANYGYTF TGTGCCAGCAGCCGACAGACGGTGGCTAACTATGGCTACACCTTC
13 - - TRBJ2-2 TRBV6-4 CASSDSSTGELFF TGTGCCAGCAGTGACTCTAGCACCGGGGAGCTGTTTTTT
15 - - TRBJ1-5 TRBV6-4 CASSVCQEGGQPQHF TGTGCCAGCAGTGTTTGCCAGGAGGGTGGGCAGCCCCAGCATTTT
15 - - TRBJ2-1 TRBV20-1 CSARDRISSYNEQFF TGCAGTGCCCGGGACCGCATCAGCTCCTACAATGAGCAGTTCTTC
13 - TRBD1 TRBJ1-4 TRBV25-1 CASHTGVNEKLFF TGTGCCAGCCACACAGGGGTTAATGAAAAACTGTTTTTT
16 few TRBD1 TRBJ2-5 TRBV12-3/TRBV12-4 CASSKPAGTAKETQYF TGTGCCAGCAGTAAGCCAGCCGGGACAGCTAAAGAGACCCAGTACTTC
13 - - TRBJ1-1 TRBV11-2 CASSPFSGTEAFF TGTGCCAGCAGTCCCTTCTCGGGCACTGAAGCTTTCTTT
11 - - TRBJ2-7 TRBV24-1 CATSDLNEQYF TGTGCCACCAGTGATTTAAACGAGCAGTACTTC
16 few - TRBJ1-1 TRBV7-2 CASSLHPEEMDTEAFF TGTGCCAGCAGCTTACATCCGGAAGAGATGGACACTGAAGCTTTCTTT
13 - - TRBJ2-7 TRBV7-9 CASSPQGTDEQYF TGTGCCAGCAGCCCACAGGGAACCGACGAGCAGTACTTC